The clone carrying this TCR beta chain showed up many times. What it binds is not known. Construction of TCR beta libraries relied on iRepertoire HTBI primers and on Arm-PCR targeting CDR3 regions. TCRdb called the multiplex PCR reads again in MiXCR, with one record for every CDR3 protein. This sample carries hundreds of thousands of distinct CDR3 sequences, about 18% of them seen once, and the ten largest clones take less than 35%. CDR1 SQVTM and CDR2 ANQGSEA come from the germline V gene. The J segment lost 5 bases and the V segment lost 6 bases, leaving 6 bases of the junction unmatched. The CDR3 has 13 residues. The sample originates from a study of regulatory T cells in long-lasting Graves disease. Time point meaning: persistent/refractory GD, antithyroid drugs over 5 years with positive TRAb. The TCR library was made from RNA that had been extracted from PBMCs in TRIzol. By American Thyroid Association guidelines, Graves' disease was diagnosed in the cohort.

Broader study findings: Segments TRBV28, TRBJ1-2 and TRBJ2-5 showed preferential usage in persistent disease. Relative to newly diagnosed Graves' patients, persistent ones had lower TCR diversity.

The clonotype originates from a female donor with Graves disease. Sequencing used peripheral blood mononuclear cells (PBMCs), obtained when the disease was refractory, from a patient treated with antithyroid drugs. This chain joins TRBV29-1 and TRBJ1-1, with TRBD1 matching over 10 bases. In DNA, the CDR3 is TGCAGCGTGGTGGGACAGGGGCTTACTGAAGCTTTCTTT. The encoded protein is CSVVGQGLTEAFF.